This TCR beta chain was obtained from a study of cytomegalovirus exposure and HLA in healthy donors. Per germline, CDR1 KGHSH and CDR2 LQKENI. V was shortened by 6 bases and J by 6 bases, with 14 bases between the two germline ends. The CDR3 sequence is 14 residues long. Nominally healthy donors provided the samples, though records likely missed some immune exposures. Findings of the study overall: The study dropped some indistinguishable V segments, TRBV6-2 and TRBV6-3 among them. Within an earlier analysis, most TCR beta V segments proved productive either about 90% or about 30% of the time.

A multiplex PCR was run with 60 Vbeta primers and 13 Jbeta primers. Methods used by the authors: In a later analysis, around 10 million of 75 million to 90 million unique beta chains occurred in at least two donors. Clones were read by immunoSEQ multiplex PCR, and TCRdb kept only the in-frame ones, dropping some. The D gene and trimming were derived from the DNA, and the V and J assignments and clone size from that table. The data contain approximately 280,000 clones, about 87% of them seen just once; the ten biggest clones take up about 2.5%. Concerning this clone: Its antigen is as yet unknown.

The origin of this receptor is a young woman in good health and CMV-seronegative. Sequenced: PBMCs. This chain connects TRBV18 to TRBJ2-2; possibly TRBD2 for D (6 bases). As DNA, the CDR3 is TGTGCCAGCTCTTCCTTGGGACTTGCCGGGGAGCTGTTTTTT. Amino acids: CASSSLGLAGELFF.